This T cell receptor beta chain was retrieved from a study of T cells after yellow fever vaccination. This clonotype was found a few times. Its cognate antigen is unknown. By 5'RACE template switching, TCR cDNA was produced, with a universal primer site and UMIs added in the process. TCRdb analysed the 5' RACE reads with MiXCR anew, one entry per CDR3 protein. The sample includes 450,000 to 600,000 distinct CDR3 sequences, about 13% of them seen just once. The CDR3 spans 13 residues. Per the germline V gene, CDR1 is SGHTA and CDR2 is FQGTGA. The J segment lost 4 bases and the V segment lost 5 bases, leaving 2 bases of the junction unmatched. Findings and caveats of the study: One caveat is that FACS-sorted repertoires could contain abundant clonotypes contaminating from the bulk population.

This chain uses TRBV7-3 with TRBJ2-5, with 9 bases that match TRBD2. The sequence came from a man aged 30 to 39 who received the YFV17D yellow fever vaccine. Material: PBMCs, obtained on the day of the yellow fever booster vaccination. CDR3 bases: TGTGCCAGCAGCGCGACTAGCGGAGAGACCCAGTACTTC. Translated, it gives CASSATSGETQYF.